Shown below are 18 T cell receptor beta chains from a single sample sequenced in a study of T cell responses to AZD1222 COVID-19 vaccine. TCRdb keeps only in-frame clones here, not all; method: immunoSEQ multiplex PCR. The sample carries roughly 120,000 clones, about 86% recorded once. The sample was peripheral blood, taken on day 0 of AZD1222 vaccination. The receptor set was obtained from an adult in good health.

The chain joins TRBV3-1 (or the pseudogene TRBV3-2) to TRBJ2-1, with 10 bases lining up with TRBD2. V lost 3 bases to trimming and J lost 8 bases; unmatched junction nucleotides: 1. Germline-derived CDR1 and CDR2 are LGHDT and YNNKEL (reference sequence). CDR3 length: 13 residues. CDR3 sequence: CASSHGTSDEQFF. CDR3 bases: TGTGCCAGCAGCCACGGGACTAGCGATGAGCAGTTCTTC.

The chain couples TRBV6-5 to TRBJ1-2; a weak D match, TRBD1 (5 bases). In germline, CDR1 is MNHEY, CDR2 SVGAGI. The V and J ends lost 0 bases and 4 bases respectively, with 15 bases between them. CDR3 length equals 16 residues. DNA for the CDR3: TGTGCCAGCAGTTACTCTAGTACGGGGACCTCCTATGGCTACACCTTC. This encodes CASSYSSTGTSYGYTF.

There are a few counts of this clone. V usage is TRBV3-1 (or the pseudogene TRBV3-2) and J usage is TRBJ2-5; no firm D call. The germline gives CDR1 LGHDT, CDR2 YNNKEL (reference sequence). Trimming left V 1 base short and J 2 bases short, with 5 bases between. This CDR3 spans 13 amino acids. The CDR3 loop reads CASSQGLQETQYF. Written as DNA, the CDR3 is TGTGCCAGCAGCCAAGGGCTACAAGAGACCCAGTACTTC.

CDR3 bases: TGTGCCAGCAGTTACCGGTGGACAGTTGAAAAACTGTTTTTT. This codes for CASSYRWTVEKLFF. V is TRBV6-5 and J is TRBJ1-4; maybe TRBD1 (6 bases). The CDR3 contains 14 residues. V lost 2 bases to trimming and J lost 7 bases, with 11 bases between them. CDR1 MNHEY and CDR2 SVGAGI come from the germline V gene.

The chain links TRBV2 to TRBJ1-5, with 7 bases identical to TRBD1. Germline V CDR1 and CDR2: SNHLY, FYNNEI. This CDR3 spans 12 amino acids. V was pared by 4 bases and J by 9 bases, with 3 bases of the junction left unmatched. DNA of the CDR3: TGTGCCAGCAGTGGGGACAGCTTGCCCCAGCATTTT. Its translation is CASSGDSLPQHF. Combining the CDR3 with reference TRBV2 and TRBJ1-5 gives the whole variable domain EPEVTQTPSHQVTQMGQEVILRCVPISNHLYFYWYRQILGQKVEFLVSFYNNEISEKSEIFDDQFSVERPDGSNFTLKIRSTKLEDSAMYFCASSGDSLPQHFGDGTRLSIL.

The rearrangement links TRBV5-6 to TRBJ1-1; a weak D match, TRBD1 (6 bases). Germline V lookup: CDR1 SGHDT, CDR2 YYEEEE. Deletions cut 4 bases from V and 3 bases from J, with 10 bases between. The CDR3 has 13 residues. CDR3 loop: CASSLQGHTEAFF. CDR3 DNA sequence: TGTGCCAGCAGCCTACAGGGACACACTGAAGCTTTCTTT.

CDR3 sequence reads: CASSQDEREDGNTIYF. CDR3 sequence (DNA): TGCGCCAGCAGCCAAGACGAGAGGGAGGATGGAAACACCATATATTTT. The chain recombines TRBV4-1 with TRBJ1-3; no clear D. This CDR3 has 16 amino acids. V lost 0 bases to trimming and J lost 3 bases, with 12 bases between them. CDR1 and CDR2 from the germline V gene are MGHRA and YSYEKL.

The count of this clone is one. The CDR3 DNA sequence: TGTGCCAGCAGCTCCCGACTAGCGGGAGGCCGGGAGACCCAGTACTTC. Residues: CASSSRLAGGRETQYF. The chain combines TRBV9 with TRBJ2-5; 13 bases align to TRBD2. Germline V CDR1 and CDR2: SGDLS, YYNGEE. After removal of 4 bases from V and 5 bases from J, the junction contained 8 bases not matched to a gene. The CDR3 totals 16 residues.

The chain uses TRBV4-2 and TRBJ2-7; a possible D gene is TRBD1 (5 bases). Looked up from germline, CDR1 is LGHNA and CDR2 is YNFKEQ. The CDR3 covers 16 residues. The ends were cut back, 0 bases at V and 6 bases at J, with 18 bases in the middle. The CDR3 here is CASSQDTDRDSPEQYF. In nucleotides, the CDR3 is TGTGCCAGCAGCCAAGATACAGACAGAGACAGCCCCGAGCAGTACTTC.

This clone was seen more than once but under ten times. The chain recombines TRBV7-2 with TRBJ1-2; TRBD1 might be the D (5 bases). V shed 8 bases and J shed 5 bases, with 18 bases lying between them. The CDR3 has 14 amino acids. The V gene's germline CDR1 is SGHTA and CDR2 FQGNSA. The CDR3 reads CASGRQGQGYGYTF. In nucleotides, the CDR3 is TGTGCCAGCGGCAGGCAAGGGCAGGGTTATGGCTACACCTTC.

The chain's CDR3 is CASSGWNRVNEQFF. In nucleotides, the CDR3 is TGCGCCAGCAGCGGCTGGAATAGGGTAAATGAGCAGTTCTTC. V usage is TRBV5-1 and J usage is TRBJ2-1, with unresolved D. The germline V and J ends were trimmed by 4 bases and 7 bases, with 15 bases remaining between them. This CDR3 is built from 14 residues. CDR1 is SGHRS, CDR2 YFSETQ, per germline.

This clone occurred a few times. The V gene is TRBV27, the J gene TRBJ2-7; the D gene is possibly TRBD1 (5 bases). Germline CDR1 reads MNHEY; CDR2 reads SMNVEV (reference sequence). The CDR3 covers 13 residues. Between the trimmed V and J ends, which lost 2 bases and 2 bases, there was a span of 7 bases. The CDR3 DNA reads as TGTGCCAGCAGTTTACAGGGAACCTACGAGCAGTACTTC. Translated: CASSLQGTYEQYF.

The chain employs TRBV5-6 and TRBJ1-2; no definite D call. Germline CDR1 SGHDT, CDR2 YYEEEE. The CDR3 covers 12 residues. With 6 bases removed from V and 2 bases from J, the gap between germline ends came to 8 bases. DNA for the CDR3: TGTGCCAGCATACCCTTCAACTATGGCTACACCTTC. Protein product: CASIPFNYGYTF.

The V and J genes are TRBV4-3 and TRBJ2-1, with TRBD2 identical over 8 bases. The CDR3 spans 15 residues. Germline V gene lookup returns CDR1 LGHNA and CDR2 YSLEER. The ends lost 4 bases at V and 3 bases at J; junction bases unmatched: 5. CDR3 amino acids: CASSPKSGSYNEQFF. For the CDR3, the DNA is TGCGCCAGCAGCCCAAAGAGCGGGAGCTACAATGAGCAGTTCTTC.

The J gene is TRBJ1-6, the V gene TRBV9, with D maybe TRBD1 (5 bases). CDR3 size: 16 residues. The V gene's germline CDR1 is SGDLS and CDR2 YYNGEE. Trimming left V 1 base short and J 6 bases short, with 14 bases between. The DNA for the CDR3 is TGTGCCAGCAGCGTATCAGGCGGGGCGAGTAATTCACCCCTCCACTTT. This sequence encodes CASSVSGGASNSPLHF. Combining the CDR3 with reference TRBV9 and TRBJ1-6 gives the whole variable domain DSGVTQTPKHLITATGQRVTLRCSPRSGDLSVYWYQQSLDQGLQFLIQYYNGEERAKGNILERFSAQQFPDLHSELNLSSLELGDSALYFCASSVSGGASNSPLHFGNGTRLTVT.

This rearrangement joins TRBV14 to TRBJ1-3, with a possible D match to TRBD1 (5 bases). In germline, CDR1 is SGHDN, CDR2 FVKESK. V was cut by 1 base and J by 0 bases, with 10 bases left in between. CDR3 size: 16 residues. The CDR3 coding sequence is TGTGCCAGCAGCCAAGTGCAGGGCTTCTCTGGAAACACCATATATTTT. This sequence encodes CASSQVQGFSGNTIYF. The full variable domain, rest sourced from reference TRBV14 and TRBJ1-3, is EAGVTQFPSHSVIEKGQTVTLRCDPISGHDNLYWYRRVMGKEIKFLLHFVKESKQDESGMPNNRFLAERTGGTYSTLKVQPAELEDSGVYFCASSQVQGFSGNTIYFGEGSWLTVV.

The CDR3 DNA reads TGCGCCAGCAGCACCGGGACTAGCGGGGCGGGAGATACGCAGTATTTT. Its protein is CASSTGTSGAGDTQYF. The chain joins TRBV5-1 to TRBJ2-3; 13 nucleotides align to TRBD2. Germline CDR1 reads SGHRS; CDR2 reads YFSETQ. CDR3 length: 16 amino acids. Losses at the gene ends were 4 bases for V and 5 bases for J; bases not matched to a gene: 7. The full variable domain, rest sourced from reference TRBV5-1 and TRBJ2-3, is KAGVTQTPRYLIKTRGQQVTLSCSPISGHRSVSWYQQTPGQGLQFLFEYFSETQRNKGNFPGRFSGRQFSNSRSEMNVSTLELGDSALYLCASSTGTSGAGDTQYFGPGTRLTVL.

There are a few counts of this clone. The CDR3 DNA is TGTGCCAGCGTATGGGACAGGGGAACCCAGTACTTC. Protein product: CASVWDRGTQYF. This sequence joins TRBV6-5 and TRBJ2-5; 10 bases agree with TRBD1. Germline V CDR1 and CDR2: MNHEY, SVGAGI. The length of the CDR3 is 12 residues. The ends lost 8 bases at V and 8 bases at J; junction bases unmatched: 5.